This entry lists 12 T cell receptor beta chains sequenced from one sample in a study of cytomegalovirus exposure and HLA in healthy donors. The PCR was carried out with 60 Vbeta primers and 13 Jbeta primers. Measured with immunoSEQ multiplex PCR; TCRdb has only the in-frame clones, and not every one. The sample consists of around 200,000 clones, roughly 79% of them appearing once. The sample taken for sequencing was PBMCs. The receptors derive from a woman aged 30 to 39 in good health and CMV-seropositive.

This clone occurred once. This chain links TRBV7-2 with TRBJ2-7; the D is unclear. The CDR3 consists of 11 residues. V lost 5 bases to trimming and J lost 5 bases, with 7 bases between them. Germline V gene sequence: CDR1 SGHTA, CDR2 FQGNSA. The CDR3 region is CASSRSDEQYF. The CDR3 coding sequence is TGTGCCAGCAGCCGCTCAGACGAGCAGTACTTC.

V and J are TRBV7-9 and TRBJ1-5, with D possibly matching TRBD1 (5 bases). The CDR3 spans 14 residues. Trimming took 4 bases from V and 0 from J, leaving 7 bases between them. Germline CDR1 is SEHNR and CDR2 is FQNEAQ (reference sequence). CDR3 amino acids: CASSSDSSNQPQHF. In nucleotides, the CDR3 is TGTGCCAGCAGCTCCGACAGTAGCAATCAGCCCCAGCATTTT. Combining the CDR3 with reference TRBV7-9 and TRBJ1-5 gives the whole variable domain DTGVSQNPRHKITKRGQNVTFRCDPISEHNRLYWYRQTLGQGPEFLTYFQNEAQLEKSRLLSDRFSAERPKGSFSTLEIQRTEQGDSAMYLCASSSDSSNQPQHFGDGTRLSIL.

With regard to this clone: At one end the junction does not follow the germline gene, possibly because of a read error. The rearrangement links TRBV7-9 to TRBJ2-1; 8 bases fit TRBD2. Germline V gene lookup returns CDR1 SEHNR and CDR2 FQNEAQ (reference sequence). The CDR3 loop spans 17 amino acids. CDR3 in DNA: TGTTCCAGCAGCCAAAGATCGGGAGGGCTAGCCGGCAATGAGCAGTTCTTC. The encoded protein is CSSSQRSGGLAGNEQFF.

J is TRBJ1-1 and V is TRBV4-3; D is ambiguous. The CDR3 sequence is 15 residues long. Trimming took off 0 bases at V and 1 base at J, with 9 bases between the two ends. Looked up from germline, CDR1 is LGHNA and CDR2 is YSLEER. The DNA of the CDR3 is TGCGCCAGCAGCCAAGAGAGCGGAAGGAACACTGAAGCTTTCTTT. It is translated as CASSQESGRNTEAFF.

V is TRBV11-3 and J is TRBJ2-3; TRBD2 agrees at 14 bases. V lost 1 base and J lost 5; bases outside the gene matches: 5. This CDR3 has 17 residues. Per the germline V gene, CDR1 is SGHNT and CDR2 is YENEEA. For the CDR3, the DNA is TGTGCCAGCAGCTTAGCCGGGACTAGCGGGGGTGGAGATACGCAGTATTTT. Amino acids: CASSLAGTSGGGDTQYF. Looking up the rest from reference TRBV11-3 and TRBJ2-3 gives the full variable domain: EAGVVQSPRYKIIEKKQPVAFWCNPISGHNTLYWYLQNLGQGPELLIRYENEEAVDDSQLPKDRFSAERLKGVDSTLKIQPAELGDSAVYLCASSLAGTSGGGDTQYFGPGTRLTVL.

This clone has a single count. The chain combines TRBV4-1 with TRBJ2-1; 10 nucleotides agree with TRBD2. The CDR3 runs to 16 residues. CDR1 is MGHRA, CDR2 YSYEKL, per germline. The ends lost 3 bases at V and 9 bases at J; junction bases unmatched: 11. CDR3 protein: CASSHLLSGRAREQFF. The DNA for the CDR3 is TGCGCCAGCAGCCACCTTTTAAGCGGGAGGGCCCGTGAGCAGTTCTTC.

The rearrangement uses TRBV5-6 and TRBJ2-1, with 8 bases aligning to TRBD1. CDR3 length: 15 amino acids. Germline lookup yields CDR1 SGHDT and CDR2 YYEEEE. V lost 2 bases and J lost 0; bases outside the gene matches: 1. The CDR3 DNA reads as TGTGCCAGCAGCTTCACAGGGGGCTCCTACAATGAGCAGTTCTTC. It encodes CASSFTGGSYNEQFF.

The CDR3 reads CSVARTGMDYGYTF. The CDR3, as DNA: TGCAGCGTTGCCCGGACCGGGATGGACTATGGCTACACCTTC. The chain carries TRBV29-1 and TRBJ1-2; D remains ambiguous. V gave up 4 bases and J gave up 3 bases, with 15 bases separating them. Germline assignment: CDR1 SQVTM and CDR2 ANQGSEA. The CDR3 length is 14 residues.

With regard to this clone: At one end, the junction sequence differs from germline, possibly due to a read error. Within the sample, other DNA sequences also encode this same CDR3. The DNA of the CDR3 is TGCGCTAGCAGCTTCTCCGGGACTAGCGGCTACAATGAGCAGTTCTTC. Amino acids: CASSFSGTSGYNEQFF. The chain is built from TRBV5-1 and TRBJ2-1; 11 bases are shared with TRBD2. Germline loops: CDR1 SGHRS, CDR2 YFSETQ. CDR3 length equals 16 residues.

This rearrangement joins TRBV5-1 to TRBJ1-2; TRBD1 agrees at 8 bases. Per the germline V gene, CDR1 is SGHRS and CDR2 is YFSETQ. The CDR3 spans 15 residues. After removal of 1 base from V and 3 bases from J, the junction contained 5 bases not matched to a gene. CDR3 sequence reads: CASSLQAGGDYGYTF. The CDR3 bases are TGCGCCAGCAGCTTGCAGGCAGGGGGCGACTATGGCTACACCTTC.

The chain's CDR3 is CASSLAAGAYGYTF. Here the CDR3 DNA reads TGTGCCAGCAGCTTAGCAGCAGGGGCGTACGGCTACACCTTC. The chain uses TRBV7-2 and TRBJ1-2; D perhaps matches TRBD1 (6 bases). The ends were cut back, 0 bases at V and 8 bases at J, with 13 bases in the middle. Germline V lookup: CDR1 SGHTA, CDR2 FQGNSA. The CDR3 is made up of 14 amino acids.

The DNA for the CDR3 is TGTGCCAGCAGCTTAGTGAGGGAGTCATTCTATGGCTACACCTTC. As protein: CASSLVRESFYGYTF. This sequence joins TRBV7-2 and TRBJ1-2; no firm D call. V lost 1 base, J lost 4 bases, and 13 bases lay in between. In germline, CDR1 is SGHTA, CDR2 FQGNSA. The CDR3 is 15 amino acids.